The rows below give T cell receptor beta chains drawn from one sample of a study of CD8 T cells in Susac syndrome. From the immunoSEQ multiplex PCR reads, TCRdb called clonotypes with MiXCR, one entry per CDR3 protein. The table has 160,000 or so distinct CDR3 sequences, roughly nine tenths seen once; the top ten hold 0.065% to 0.1%. Sequenced sample: CD4+ T cells from PBMCs. Every receptor here comes from a human donor in good health. Each CDR3 is given with its conserved first and last residue. The D gene is left open where the match is weak. Expanded clones are given a class, and other clones once, few, many or no size at all.

abundance | d_gene | j_gene | v_gene | CDR3aa | CDR3nt
NA | TRBD1 | TRBJ2-3 | TRBV30 | CAWSVEGGRETQYF | TGTGCCTGGAGTGTAGAAGGGGGCCGAGAAACGCAGTATTTT
once | NA | TRBJ1-2 | TRBV12-3/TRBV12-4 | CASSPRSHYGYTF | TGTGCCAGCAGTCCCCGGTCCCACTATGGCTACACCTTC
NA | TRBD1 | TRBJ2-3 | TRBV29-1 | CSVGQGRAEDTQYF | TGCAGCGTCGGACAGGGTAGGGCCGAGGATACGCAGTATTTT
NA | NA | TRBJ2-1 | TRBV5-5 | CASSRSGLHEQFF | TGTGCCAGCAGTCGGTCTGGGTTACATGAGCAGTTCTTC
NA | TRBD1 | TRBJ1-1 | TRBV20-1 | CSARFPSGGLHTEAFF | TGCAGTGCTAGGTTCCCTTCAGGGGGGTTGCACACTGAAGCTTTCTTT
NA | NA | TRBJ2-7 | TRBV18 | CASSTGISYEQYF | TGTGCCAGCTCCACAGGGATTTCCTACGAGCAGTACTTC
NA | NA | TRBJ1-2 | TRBV4-3 | CASSQDPGSYGYTF | TGCGCCAGCAGCCAAGATCCAGGGAGCTATGGCTACACCTTC
NA | NA | TRBJ2-3 | TRBV3-1 | CATGGAHSTDTQYF | TGTGCCACCGGAGGGGCTCATAGCACAGATACGCAGTATTTT
NA | NA | TRBJ2-1 | TRBV6-4 | CASRSDRNEQFF | TGTGCCAGCAGATCGGACCGAAATGAGCAGTTCTTC
NA | TRBD2 | TRBJ2-7 | TRBV6-2/TRBV6-3 | CASSLPGLGLAEQYF | TGTGCCAGCAGTCTGCCGGGACTAGGGCTGGCGGAGCAGTACTTC
NA | TRBD2 | TRBJ2-3 | TRBV7-2 | CASSSSLLAGGTDTQYF | TGTGCCAGCAGCTCCTCACTACTAGCGGGAGGAACAGATACGCAGTATTTT
once | NA | TRBJ2-3 | TRBV20-1 | CSASFPLLGTDTQYF | TGCAGTGCTAGTTTCCCCCTTCTGGGCACAGATACGCAGTATTTT
NA | NA | TRBJ2-7 | TRBV21-1 | CASSKVGFPEQYF | TGTGCCAGCAGCAAAGTAGGATTCCCCGAGCAGTACTTC
NA | NA | TRBJ1-5 | TRBV2 | CASSHRDSGNQPQHF | TGTGCCAGCAGTCACCGGGACTCCGGCAATCAGCCCCAGCATTTT
NA | NA | TRBJ2-7 | TRBV10-3 | CAISDGDRASYEQYF | TGTGCCATCAGTGATGGAGACAGAGCCTCCTACGAGCAGTACTTC
NA | NA | TRBJ1-2 | TRBV20-1 | CSATAGDYGYTF | TGCAGTGCTACAGCAGGGGACTATGGCTACACCTTC
NA | NA | TRBJ1-2 | TRBV28 | CASSFNGRINYGYTF | TGTGCCAGCAGTTTTAACGGTCGAATTAACTATGGCTACACCTTC
NA | NA | TRBJ2-7 | TRBV7-9 | CASSDGPKSSYEQYF | TGTGCCAGCAGCGACGGACCGAAATCCTCCTACGAGCAGTACTTC
NA | NA | TRBJ1-1 | TRBV19 | CASSQRGLNTEAFF | TGTGCCAGTAGTCAAAGAGGGCTTAACACTGAAGCTTTCTTT
NA | NA | TRBJ2-1 | TRBV6-6 | CASGGYNEQFF | TGTGCCAGCGGGGGGTACAATGAGCAGTTCTTC
NA | NA | TRBJ1-2 | TRBV3-1 | CASSQDLTTYGYTF | TGTGCCAGCAGCCAAGATTTGACTACCTATGGCTACACCTTC
NA | NA | TRBJ2-3 | TRBV5-1 | CASSVQGIGSDTQYF | TGCGCCAGCAGCGTGCAGGGGATCGGATCAGATACGCAGTATTTT
NA | NA | TRBJ1-2 | TRBV29-1 | CSVEPGRMTNGYTF | TGCAGCGTTGAACCAGGGAGGATGACAAATGGCTACACCTTC
NA | TRBD2 | TRBJ2-7 | TRBV9 | CASSVGLAGDYEQYF | TGTGCCAGCAGCGTAGGGCTAGCGGGGGATTACGAGCAGTACTTC
NA | NA | TRBJ2-3 | TRBV21-1 | CASSNYRAEYTDTQYF | TGTGCCAGCAGCAACTACAGGGCGGAGTACACAGATACGCAGTATTTT
once | TRBD1 | TRBJ1-1 | TRBV5-6 | CASSWTGGRRAFF | TGTGCCAGCAGCTGGACAGGGGGGCGGCGGGCTTTCTTT
NA | NA | TRBJ2-4 | TRBV4-3 | CASSQDPGRGNIQYF | TGCGCCAGCAGCCAAGATCCAGGCCGAGGGAACATTCAGTACTTC
once | NA | TRBJ1-3 | TRBV5-6 | CASSLFGGSGNTIYF | TGTGCCAGCAGCTTGTTCGGGGGCTCAGGAAACACCATATATTTT
NA | TRBD2 | TRBJ2-3 | TRBV7-2 | CASSLRLAGARTDTQYF | TGTGCCAGCAGCTTAAGACTAGCGGGGGCGCGGACAGATACGCAGTATTTT
NA | TRBD1 | TRBJ1-5 | TRBV29-1 | CSVETGANQPQHF | TGCAGCGTTGAGACAGGGGCTAATCAGCCCCAGCATTTT
NA | NA | TRBJ1-2 | TRBV14 | CASSQEKTWVRGYTF | TGTGCCAGCAGCCAAGAGAAGACGTGGGTGAGGGGCTACACCTTC
NA | TRBD2 | TRBJ2-5 | TRBV5-1 | CASSLERGLETQYF | TGCGCCAGCAGCTTGGAGCGGGGTTTGGAGACCCAGTACTTC
NA | TRBD2 | TRBJ2-2 | TRBV2 | CASSPGGGYTGELFF | TGTGCCAGCAGCCCCGGGGGAGGGTACACCGGGGAGCTGTTTTTT
NA | TRBD2 | TRBJ2-5 | TRBV7-2 | CASSFGSGRSETQYF | TGTGCCAGCAGCTTCGGTAGCGGGAGATCGGAGACCCAGTACTTC
NA | NA | TRBJ1-6 | TRBV27 | CASSLTDKRRSPLHF | TGTGCCAGCAGTTTAACTGACAAGAGGCGTTCACCCCTCCACTTT
NA | NA | TRBJ2-5 | TRBV6-6 | CASSYSRETQYF | TGTGCCAGCAGTTATTCACGGGAGACCCAGTACTTC
NA | NA | TRBJ2-5 | TRBV29-1 | CSGGLDKTQYF | TGCAGCGGCGGTTTAGATAAGACCCAGTACTTC
NA | NA | TRBJ1-2 | TRBV7-2 | CASSLGAGQGYTF | TGTGCCAGCAGCTTAGGGGCAGGGCAGGGCTACACCTTC
NA | NA | TRBJ2-5 | TRBV5-6 | CASSLRTGTAETQYF | TGTGCCAGCAGCTTGCGTACAGGGACGGCGGAGACCCAGTACTTC
NA | NA | TRBJ1-2 | TRBV19 | CASGRWLSYGYTF | TGTGCCAGTGGAAGGTGGTTATCCTATGGCTACACCTTC
NA | NA | TRBJ1-5 | TRBV12-3/TRBV12-4 | CASSPSTRNQPQHF | TGTGCCAGCAGTCCGTCGACAAGGAATCAGCCCCAGCATTTT
NA | TRBD2 | TRBJ2-2 | TRBV9 | CASSDSGGAAGELFF | TGTGCCAGCAGCGATAGCGGGGGGGCCGCCGGGGAGCTGTTTTTT
NA | NA | TRBJ2-3 | TRBV9 | CASSVGGLPTDTQYF | TGTGCCAGCAGCGTAGGCGGGCTCCCCACAGATACGCAGTATTTT
NA | TRBD1 | TRBJ1-1 | TRBV18 | CASSLLTRDSEAFF | TGTGCCAGCTCACTCCTTACCCGGGACAGTGAAGCTTTCTTT
NA | TRBD1 | TRBJ2-2 | TRBV25-1 | CASSEIRGHGTGELFF | TGTGCCAGCAGTGAGATCAGGGGGCATGGCACCGGGGAGCTGTTTTTT
NA | NA | TRBJ1-5 | TRBV9 | CASPTLNQPQHF | TGTGCCAGCCCCACTCTCAATCAGCCCCAGCATTTT
once | NA | TRBJ2-5 | TRBV6-6 | CASRHRVDETQYF | TGTGCCAGCAGGCACAGGGTGGACGAGACCCAGTACTTC
once | TRBD1 | TRBJ1-4 | TRBV12-3/TRBV12-4 | CASAIGTGKEKLFF | TGTGCCAGCGCCATCGGGACAGGGAAGGAAAAACTGTTTTTT
NA | NA | TRBJ2-2 | TRBV2 | CASSESDPNTGELFF | TGTGCCAGCAGTGAGTCGGACCCGAACACCGGGGAGCTGTTTTTT
NA | TRBD1 | TRBJ1-1 | TRBV14 | CASSPRTGGDTEAFF | TGTGCCAGCAGCCCCAGGACAGGGGGGGACACTGAAGCTTTCTTT
once | NA | TRBJ1-5 | TRBV18 | CASSVQGKDQPQHF | TGTGCCAGCTCGGTACAGGGAAAAGATCAGCCCCAGCATTTT
NA | TRBD2 | TRBJ2-2 | TRBV2 | CASRETSGWTGELFF | TGTGCCAGCAGGGAGACTAGCGGATGGACCGGGGAGCTGTTTTTT
NA | TRBD2 | TRBJ2-7 | TRBV10-3 | CAISTQGLAGGSEQYF | TGTGCCATCAGCACCCAGGGACTAGCGGGAGGGTCCGAGCAGTACTTC
NA | NA | TRBJ2-1 | TRBV6-4 | CPVGGEQFF | TGCCCAGTGGGGGGTGAGCAGTTCTTC